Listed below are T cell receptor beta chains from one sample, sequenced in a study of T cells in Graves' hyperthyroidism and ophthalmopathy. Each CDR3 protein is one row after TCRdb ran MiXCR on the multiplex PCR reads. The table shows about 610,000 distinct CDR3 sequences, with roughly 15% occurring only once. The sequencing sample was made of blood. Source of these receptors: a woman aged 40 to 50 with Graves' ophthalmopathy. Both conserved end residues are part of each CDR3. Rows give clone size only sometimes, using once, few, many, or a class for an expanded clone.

CDR3 protein: CAWSGTANYGYTF
clone size: many
V gene: TRBV30

CDR3 protein: CASTGDSEAFF
clone size: .
V gene: TRBV5-1

CDR3 protein: CASSPGTGRYF
clone size: .
V gene: TRBV5-1

CDR3 protein: CASTLAGGVTGELFF
clone size: .
V gene: TRBV6-1

CDR3 protein: CASSFIRRFDDRGFGETQYF
clone size: many
V gene: TRBV12-3/TRBV12-4

CDR3 protein: CASSSGGGQDEQFF
clone size: few
V gene: TRBV9

CDR3 protein: CASSLVAGGPYNEQFF
clone size: many
V gene: TRBV7-3

CDR3 protein: CASSPQGVGGYTF
clone size: few
V gene: TRBV2

CDR3 protein: CASSPSSAGTLGEQYF
clone size: .
V gene: TRBV6-1

CDR3 protein: CSATPGIDGYTF
clone size: .
V gene: TRBV20-1

CDR3 protein: CAISDQVKGAKNIQYF
clone size: .
V gene: TRBV10-3

CDR3 protein: CASSRNDRGSTDTQYF
clone size: many
V gene: TRBV5-1

CDR3 protein: CASSQAPLGRINSPLHF
clone size: few
V gene: TRBV4-1

CDR3 protein: CASSYGGQGVSPLHF
clone size: .
V gene: TRBV6-2/TRBV6-3

CDR3 protein: CAAGNEQFF
clone size: few
V gene: TRBV12-3/TRBV12-4